This TCR beta chain was recorded in a study of T cells after yellow fever vaccination. The overall study: Those fractions that held only low numbers of cells were prepared using the SMART-Seq v4 Ultra Low Input RNA kit. Whole-study findings and limits: Secondary responses were weaker yet peaked faster, day 5 versus 15. Detected again after the booster were most primary-vaccination clones, at nearly 97% CD4 and nearly 90% CD8.

Of note for this clonotype: Its target is not known.

TCRdb re-called the 5' RACE reads with MiXCR, one entry per CDR3 protein. The table includes fewer than 450,000 distinct CDR3 sequences, around 8.1% detected once. The CDR3 is made up of 13 amino acids. Trimming took 0 bases from V and 4 from J, leaving 6 bases between them. This specimen was PBMCs, taken about 41 days after the first yellow fever vaccination. This receptor was obtained from a man aged 18 to 29 who received the YFV17D yellow fever vaccine. The V call is TRBV12-3 or TRBV12-4, the J call TRBJ1-2, with D unresolved. CDR3 sequence reads: CASSLAGPYGYTF. The CDR3 coding sequence is TGTGCCAGCAGTTTAGCAGGACCCTATGGCTACACCTTC.